The 30 T cell receptor beta chains listed next were all sequenced from one sample in a study of T cell responses to AZD1222 COVID-19 vaccine. Libraries were prepared by immunoSEQ multiplex PCR; TCRdb keeps only in-frame clonotypes and omits some of them. The data show about 180,000 clones, with about 86% seen just once and 11% held by the top ten. Sequenced here: peripheral blood, sampled 28 days after the second AZD1222 dose. Receptors originate from an adult who received the AZD1222 COVID-19 vaccine.

This clone was recorded only once. The chain joins TRBV7-2 to TRBJ2-1, with 10 bases matching TRBD2. J was trimmed by 3 bases and V by 4 bases; bases with no gene match: 12. The germline gives CDR1 SGHTA, CDR2 FQGNSA. There are 18 residues in the CDR3. The CDR3 protein is CASSSPLGTSAFYNEQFF. CDR3 DNA: TGTGCCAGCAGCTCCCCCCTCGGGACTAGCGCGTTCTACAATGAGCAGTTCTTC.

The V and J genes are TRBV24-1 and TRBJ2-5; TRBD1 is a possible D gene (6 bases). Trimming removed 4 bases from V and 4 bases from J, with 15 bases in between. Germline assignment: CDR1 KGHDR and CDR2 SFDVKD. This CDR3 has 15 residues. This CDR3 is CATSDLGQIGETQYF. CDR3 coding DNA: TGTGCCACCAGTGACCTAGGACAGATCGGAGAGACCCAGTACTTC.

Only a few counts were recorded for this clone. The chain is built from TRBV3-1 (or the pseudogene TRBV3-2) and TRBJ1-4; 7 bases are a match to TRBD1. Germline CDR1 is LGHDT and CDR2 is YNNKEL (reference sequence). The CDR3 loop spans 15 amino acids. V dropped 4 bases and J dropped 7; count of bases not matched to a gene: 9. This CDR3 reads CASSRETGYAEKLFF. CDR3 nucleotide sequence: TGTGCCAGCAGCCGAGAGACAGGGTACGCTGAAAAACTGTTTTTT.

This chain connects TRBV10-3 to TRBJ1-5; D perhaps matches TRBD1 (5 bases). Germline CDR1 reads ENHRY; CDR2 reads SYGVKD. The V and J ends lost 10 bases and 7 bases respectively, with 17 bases between them. The CDR3 covers 13 residues. CDR3 sequence reads: CATLPGQGQPQHF. As DNA, the CDR3 is TGTGCCACCCTCCCAGGGCAGGGCCAGCCCCAGCATTTT.

The V and J genes are TRBV6-5 and TRBJ2-5, with 12 bases aligning to TRBD2. The CDR3 is 16 amino acids. Trimming at V came to 0 bases and at J to 4 bases, leaving 3 bases not matched to a gene. Germline V gene lookup returns CDR1 MNHEY and CDR2 SVGAGI. The CDR3 protein is CASSYSPLAGGETQYF. The DNA of the CDR3 is TGTGCCAGCAGTTACTCTCCACTAGCGGGGGGAGAGACCCAGTACTTC.

This chain joins TRBV19 and TRBJ2-1, with 10 positions matching TRBD2. V dropped 6 bases and J dropped 2; count of bases not matched to a gene: 4. CDR3 length: 15 amino acids. Germline CDR1 is LNHDA and CDR2 is SQIVND (reference sequence). The CDR3 DNA reads as TGTGCCAGTAGCCAGCGGGGGGGACCCTACAATGAGCAGTTCTTC. Translating gives CASSQRGGPYNEQFF.

In its sample, this clone was seen a few times. The sample contains more than one DNA sequence encoding this CDR3. The genes are TRBV28 and TRBJ2-7; 9 bases match TRBD1. The CDR3 is made up of 14 amino acids. Germline V CDR1 and CDR2: MDHEN, SYDVKM. The junction had 4 bases not matched to a gene; V was cut back by 6 bases and J by 1 base. CDR3 residues: CASRRQGDSYEQYF. The CDR3, as DNA: TGTGCCAGCAGGCGACAGGGGGATTCCTACGAGCAGTACTTC.

The genes are TRBV28 and TRBJ2-7; 9 bases align to TRBD1. The CDR3 extends over 16 amino acids. Germline V gene sequence: CDR1 MDHEN, CDR2 SYDVKM. The J segment lost 1 base and the V segment lost 4 bases, leaving 8 bases of the junction unmatched. The CDR3 region has the DNA TGTGCCAGCAGTTCACCTCCGGGACAGGGTTCCTACGAGCAGTACTTC. This codes for CASSSPPGQGSYEQYF.

V is TRBV30 and J is TRBJ2-1; 8 bases agree with TRBD2. The junction had 8 bases not matched to a gene; V was cut back by 3 bases and J by 1 base. The CDR3 totals 16 residues. Germline lookup yields CDR1 GTSNPN and CDR2 SVGIG (reference sequence). The DNA of the CDR3 is TGTGCCTGGAGGATGGTAGCGGGGACGTCCTACAATGAGCAGTTCTTC. Its translation is CAWRMVAGTSYNEQFF.

The chain combines TRBV19 with TRBJ2-6, with D tentatively TRBD1 or TRBD2 (5 bases each). The V end was cut by 9 bases, the J end by 0 bases, with 24 bases between. Looked up from germline, CDR1 is LNHDA and CDR2 is SQIVND (reference sequence). This CDR3 is built from 19 residues. CDR3 DNA: TGTGCCAGCTCATCGGGACGTACCCCCCCGAACTCTGGGGCCAACGTCCTGACTTTC. The encoded protein is CASSSGRTPPNSGANVLTF.

J is TRBJ1-2 and V is TRBV12-3 or TRBV12-4; D is perhaps TRBD1 (5 bases). Trimming removed 3 bases from V and 7 bases from J, with 12 bases in between. This CDR3 has 13 amino acids. The CDR3 bases are TGTGCCAGCAGTTTCGGTAGGGGAGGTGGCTACACCTTC. Its protein product is CASSFGRGGGYTF.

This clone was seen a single time. The gene calls are TRBV3-1 (or the pseudogene TRBV3-2) and TRBJ2-7; 10 bases fit TRBD2. Germline V CDR1 and CDR2: LGHDT, YNNKEL (reference sequence). The CDR3 contains 13 residues. Germline trimming cut 1 base from V and 7 bases from J; bases unmatched to any gene: 1. In nucleotides, the CDR3 is TGTGCCAGCAGCCAAGTACTAGCGGGGGAGCAGTACTTC. This gives the protein CASSQVLAGEQYF.

This chain connects TRBV11-2 to TRBJ2-2; D uncertain. The CDR3 is 13 amino acids. The germline CDR1 and CDR2 sequences are SGHAT and FQNNGV. V shed 4 bases and J shed 5 bases, with 8 bases lying between them. The CDR3 loop reads CASSSVRTGELFF. The CDR3 nucleotides read TGTGCCAGCAGCTCCGTTAGGACCGGGGAGCTGTTTTTT.

The chain employs TRBV5-1 and TRBJ2-7; D may correspond to TRBD1 or TRBD2 (5 bases each). This CDR3 is built from 16 residues. V lost 0 bases to trimming and J lost 3 bases, with 16 bases between them. Germline V CDR1 and CDR2: SGHRS, YFSETQ. The CDR3 spells CASSLDAGDALYEQYF. The CDR3 nucleotides read TGCGCCAGCAGCTTGGATGCCGGGGACGCCCTCTACGAGCAGTACTTC. Variable domain in full (rest from reference TRBV5-1 and TRBJ2-7): KAGVTQTPRYLIKTRGQQVTLSCSPISGHRSVSWYQQTPGQGLQFLFEYFSETQRNKGNFPGRFSGRQFSNSRSEMNVSTLELGDSALYLCASSLDAGDALYEQYFGPGTRLTVT.

V and J are TRBV30 and TRBJ2-2, with D unresolved. Germline-derived CDR1 and CDR2 are GTSNPN and SVGIG (reference sequence). Trimming cost V 5 bases and J 8 bases, with 15 bases left between them. This CDR3 contains 13 residues. The CDR3 loop is CAWEQTGTGELFF. CDR3 nucleotides: TGTGCCTGGGAACAGACGGGTACGGGGGAGCTGTTTTTT.

This sequence joins TRBV27 and TRBJ1-2; D is undetermined. Trimming took off 0 bases at V and 4 bases at J, with 9 bases between the two ends. The CDR3 loop spans 14 amino acids. CDR1 is MNHEY, CDR2 SMNVEV, per germline (reference sequence). The CDR3 DNA reads TGTGCCAGCAGTTTATCCAAGGAGAGCTATGGCTACACCTTC. As protein: CASSLSKESYGYTF.

The chain uses TRBV5-4 and TRBJ2-2, with D possibly TRBD1 on 6 matching bases. Germline lookup yields CDR1 SGHNT and CDR2 YYREEE (reference sequence). With 4 bases removed from V and 8 bases from J, the gap between germline ends came to 12 bases. CDR3 length equals 13 residues. This chain's CDR3 is CASSDHRAGELFF. The CDR3 DNA is TGTGCCAGCAGCGATCACAGGGCGGGGGAGCTGTTTTTT.

The chain recombines TRBV15 with TRBJ2-3; D is perhaps TRBD1 (5 bases). This CDR3 spans 14 amino acids. CDR1 and CDR2 (germline): LNHNV, YYDKDF (reference sequence). V dropped 4 bases and J dropped 5 bases, with 13 bases sitting between them. For the CDR3, the DNA is TGTGCCACCAGCACATTGGGGCCTAAAGATACGCAGTATTTT. Protein sequence: CATSTLGPKDTQYF.

V is TRBV18 and J is TRBJ1-1, with D maybe TRBD1 (5 bases). Between the trimmed V and J ends, which lost 4 bases and 1 base, there was a span of 7 bases. The CDR3 extends over 13 amino acids. Germline assignment: CDR1 KGHSH and CDR2 LQKENI. The CDR3 DNA follows: TGTGCCAGCTCACAAGACAGGAACACTGAAGCTTTCTTT. It encodes CASSQDRNTEAFF.

This chain uses TRBV14 with TRBJ2-2; possible D gene TRBD1, 6 bases. The CDR3 length is 15 residues. CDR1 and CDR2 (germline): SGHDN, FVKESK. Trimming cost V 1 base and J 4 bases, with 10 bases left between them. The CDR3 region is CASSQGGGGTGELFF. The CDR3 DNA reads TGTGCCAGCAGCCAAGGAGGGGGTGGCACCGGGGAGCTGTTTTTT. The full variable domain, in which reference TRBV14 and TRBJ2-2 provide the parts outside the CDR3, is EAGVTQFPSHSVIEKGQTVTLRCDPISGHDNLYWYRRVMGKEIKFLLHFVKESKQDESGMPNNRFLAERTGGTYSTLKVQPAELEDSGVYFCASSQGGGGTGELFFGEGSRLTVL.

This clone was seen a handful of times. The chain uses TRBV29-1 and TRBJ1-4; TRBD1 agrees at 7 bases. J gave up 5 bases and V 5 bases, and 8 bases lay outside the gene matches. The CDR3 loop spans 14 amino acids. Germline V lookup: CDR1 SQVTM, CDR2 ANQGSEA. The CDR3 is CSVSTGDTNEKLFF. The CDR3 DNA is TGCAGCGTTTCTACAGGGGACACAAATGAAAAACTGTTTTTT.

As regards this clone: A junction boundary mismatches the germline segment, possibly from a read error. The chain uses TRBV6-5 and TRBJ2-5, with D possibly matching TRBD2 (5 bases). Germline-derived CDR1 and CDR2 are MNHEY and SVGAGI. This CDR3 region has 14 residues. CDR3 in DNA: TGTGCCAGCTCCCCCAGAGAGGGCCAAAAGACCCAGTACTTC. As protein: CASSPREGQKTQYF.

The CDR3: CASRKQGYNSPLHF. CDR3 nucleotide sequence: TGTGCCAGTAGGAAACAGGGCTATAATTCACCCCTCCACTTT. V usage is TRBV19 and J usage is TRBJ1-6; the D gene is possibly TRBD1 (6 bases). The germline V gene encodes CDR1 LNHDA and CDR2 SQIVND (reference sequence). This CDR3 is 14 amino acids long. V was shortened by 6 bases and J by 3 bases, with 9 bases between the two germline ends.

This clone was recorded once. The chain couples TRBV5-4 to TRBJ2-1; 7 bases are shared with TRBD1. V trimming: 0 bases; J trimming: 4 bases; junction bases outside the gene matches: 7. The CDR3 runs 16 residues. The V gene's germline CDR1 is SGHNT and CDR2 YYREEE (reference sequence). As DNA, the CDR3 is TGTGCCAGCAGCTTGGTACAGCCAGGGGGTTACAATGAGCAGTTCTTC. It encodes CASSLVQPGGYNEQFF.

This clone was seen a few times. V gene TRBV4-1 combines with J gene TRBJ1-6; D is unclear. The CDR3 is 15 amino acids. Trimming pared 1 base from V and 7 bases from J, leaving 11 bases between. The germline CDR1 and CDR2 sequences are MGHRA and YSYEKL. CDR3 in DNA: TGCGCCAGCAGCCAAGCCGCGAGGGCGAATTCACCCCTCCACTTT. It is translated as CASSQAARANSPLHF.

The J gene is TRBJ2-3, the V gene TRBV19, with 9 positions matching TRBD2. Germline V lookup: CDR1 LNHDA, CDR2 SQIVND (reference sequence). This CDR3 spans 14 amino acids. Germline trimming cut 5 bases from V and 5 bases from J; bases unmatched to any gene: 5. The CDR3 here is CASSLAGGRDTQYF. The CDR3 nucleotides read TGTGCCAGTAGTTTGGCGGGGGGGCGAGATACGCAGTATTTT.

J is TRBJ1-2 and V is TRBV6-2 or TRBV6-3; 9 bases map to TRBD1. The junction had 16 bases not matched to a gene; V was cut back by 6 bases and J by 14 bases. CDR3 size: 14 residues. Germline-derived CDR1 and CDR2 are MNHEY and SVGEGT. The CDR3 DNA is TGTGCCAGCAGCCTAAACGGACAGGGGATGGGTCGGACCTTC. It encodes CASSLNGQGMGRTF.

The chain joins TRBV18 to TRBJ1-5; D uncertain. Germline V lookup: CDR1 KGHSH, CDR2 LQKENI. The CDR3 extends over 15 amino acids. V gave up 3 bases and J gave up 2 bases, with 11 bases separating them. In DNA, the CDR3 is TGTGCCAGCTCACCGACGGGCGGCGGCAATCAGCCCCAGCATTTT. Protein product: CASSPTGGGNQPQHF. Drawing the rest from reference TRBV18 and TRBJ1-5, the complete variable domain is NAGVMQNPRHLVRRRGQEARLRCSPMKGHSHVYWYRQLPEEGLKFMVYLQKENIIDESGMPKERFSAEFPKEGPSILRIQQVVRGDSAAYFCASSPTGGGNQPQHFGDGTRLSIL.

This clone was seen a few times. The chain is built from TRBV5-6 and TRBJ2-7, with D hard to call. Trimming stripped 2 bases from V and 2 bases from J, with 11 bases between. There are 14 residues in the CDR3. The V gene's germline CDR1 is SGHDT and CDR2 YYEEEE. CDR3 region: CASSFRHIPYEQYF. The CDR3 DNA follows: TGTGCCAGCAGCTTTAGACACATACCCTACGAGCAGTACTTC. Using reference TRBV5-6 and TRBJ2-7 for the parts outside the CDR3, the full variable domain is DAGVTQSPTHLIKTRGQQVTLRCSPKSGHDTVSWYQQALGQGPQFIFQYYEEEERQRGNFPDRFSGHQFPNYSSELNVNALLLGDSALYLCASSFRHIPYEQYFGPGTRLTVT.

The rearrangement links TRBV27 to TRBJ2-5; perhaps TRBD1 as D (6 bases). The CDR3 contains 14 residues. Germline V gene sequence: CDR1 MNHEY, CDR2 SMNVEV (reference sequence). V lost 7 bases, J lost 6 bases, and 18 bases lay in between. The CDR3 sequence: CASTARPDSQTQYF. CDR3 DNA sequence: TGTGCCAGCACCGCCCGTCCGGACAGCCAGACCCAGTACTTC.